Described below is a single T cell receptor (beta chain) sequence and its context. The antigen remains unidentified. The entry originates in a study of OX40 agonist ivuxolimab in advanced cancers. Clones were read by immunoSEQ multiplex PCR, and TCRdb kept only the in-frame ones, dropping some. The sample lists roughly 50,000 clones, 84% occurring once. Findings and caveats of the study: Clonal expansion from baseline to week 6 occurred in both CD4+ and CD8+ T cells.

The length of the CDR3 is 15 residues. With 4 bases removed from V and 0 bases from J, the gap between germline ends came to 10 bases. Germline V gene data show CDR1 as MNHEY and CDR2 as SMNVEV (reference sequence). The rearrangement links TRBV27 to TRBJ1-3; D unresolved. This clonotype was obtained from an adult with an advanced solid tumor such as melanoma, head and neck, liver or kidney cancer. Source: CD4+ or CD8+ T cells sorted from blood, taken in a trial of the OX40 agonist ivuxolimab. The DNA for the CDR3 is TGTGCCAGCAGTTCCCAGACGGGCTCTGGAAACACCATATATTTT. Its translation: CASSSQTGSGNTIYF.